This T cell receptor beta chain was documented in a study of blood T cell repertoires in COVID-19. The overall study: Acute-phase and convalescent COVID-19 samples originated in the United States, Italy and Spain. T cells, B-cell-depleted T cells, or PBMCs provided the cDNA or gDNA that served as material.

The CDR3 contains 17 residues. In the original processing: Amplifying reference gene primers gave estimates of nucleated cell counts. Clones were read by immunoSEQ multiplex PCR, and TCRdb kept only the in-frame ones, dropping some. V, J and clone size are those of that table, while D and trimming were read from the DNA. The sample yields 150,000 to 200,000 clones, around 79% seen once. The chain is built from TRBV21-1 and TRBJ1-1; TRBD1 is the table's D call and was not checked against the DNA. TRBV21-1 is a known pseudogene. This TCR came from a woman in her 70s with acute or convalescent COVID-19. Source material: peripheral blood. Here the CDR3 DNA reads TGTGCCAGCAGCAGGTCTAACAGATTCAGGGTTTACGCTGAAGCTTTCTTT. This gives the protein CASSRSNRFRVYAEAFF.